The TCR beta chain described here comes from a study of cytomegalovirus exposure and HLA in healthy donors. The germline V gene has CDR1 SGDLS and CDR2 YYNGEE. The CDR3 is made up of 15 amino acids. Trimming shortened V by 3 bases and J by 2 bases, and 12 bases separated the two germline ends. Primers for the PCR totalled 60 Vbeta and 13 Jbeta. Repertoires were generated with immunoSEQ multiplex PCR, while TCRdb's copy carries only in-frame clones and drops some. This sample has 150,000 to 200,000 clones, with approximately 76% found just once. V gene TRBV9 combines with J gene TRBJ1-5; D ambiguous. The source material was PBMCs. The TCR comes from a female donor in good health and CMV-seronegative. CDR3 loop: CASSGGPGGNQPQHF. As DNA, the CDR3 is TGTGCCAGCAGCGGAGGTCCGGGAGGCAATCAGCCCCAGCATTTT. The full variable domain, its missing parts supplied by reference TRBV9 and TRBJ1-5, is DSGVTQTPKHLITATGQRVTLRCSPRSGDLSVYWYQQSLDQGLQFLIQYYNGEERAKGNILERFSAQQFPDLHSELNLSSLELGDSALYFCASSGGPGGNQPQHFGDGTRLSIL.